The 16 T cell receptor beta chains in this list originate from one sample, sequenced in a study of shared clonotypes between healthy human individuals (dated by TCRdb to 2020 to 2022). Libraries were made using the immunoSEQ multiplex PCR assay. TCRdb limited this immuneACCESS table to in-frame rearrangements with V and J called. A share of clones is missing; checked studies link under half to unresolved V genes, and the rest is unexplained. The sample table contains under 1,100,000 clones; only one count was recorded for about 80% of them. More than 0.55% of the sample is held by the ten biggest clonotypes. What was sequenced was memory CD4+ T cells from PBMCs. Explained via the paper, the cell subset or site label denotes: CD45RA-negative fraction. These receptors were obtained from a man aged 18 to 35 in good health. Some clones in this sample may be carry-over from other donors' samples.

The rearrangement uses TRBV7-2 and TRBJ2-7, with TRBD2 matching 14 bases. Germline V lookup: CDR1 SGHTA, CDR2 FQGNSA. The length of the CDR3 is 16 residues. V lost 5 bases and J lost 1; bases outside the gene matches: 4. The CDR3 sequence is CASSPRTSGRSYEQYF. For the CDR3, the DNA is TGTGCCAGCAGCCCTCGGACTAGCGGGAGGTCCTACGAGCAGTACTTC.

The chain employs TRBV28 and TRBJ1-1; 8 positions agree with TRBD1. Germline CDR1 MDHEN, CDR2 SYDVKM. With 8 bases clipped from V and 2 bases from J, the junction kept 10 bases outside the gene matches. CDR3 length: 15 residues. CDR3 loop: CASEVTGGANTEAFF. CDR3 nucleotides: TGTGCCAGCGAAGTAACAGGGGGTGCTAACACTGAAGCTTTCTTT.

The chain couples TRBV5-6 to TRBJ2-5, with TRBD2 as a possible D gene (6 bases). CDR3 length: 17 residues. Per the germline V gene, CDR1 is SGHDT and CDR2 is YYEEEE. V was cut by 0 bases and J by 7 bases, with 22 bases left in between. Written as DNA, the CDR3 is TGTGCCAGCAGCTTGGCTCTTTTGACGGGAGTCTCCGGGACCCAGTACTTC. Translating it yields CASSLALLTGVSGTQYF.

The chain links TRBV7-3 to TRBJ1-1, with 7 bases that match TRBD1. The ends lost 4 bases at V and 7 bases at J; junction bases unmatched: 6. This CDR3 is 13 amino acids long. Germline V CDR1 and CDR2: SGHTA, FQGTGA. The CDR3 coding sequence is TGTGCCAGCAGCTCTACAGGGGTTGGTGAAGCTTTCTTT. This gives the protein CASSSTGVGEAFF. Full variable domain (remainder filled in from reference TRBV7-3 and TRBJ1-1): GAGVSQTPSNKVTEKGKYVELRCDPISGHTALYWYRQSLGQGPEFLIYFQGTGAADDSGLPNDRFFAVRPEGSVSTLKIQRTERGDSAVYLCASSSTGVGEAFFGQGTRLTVV.

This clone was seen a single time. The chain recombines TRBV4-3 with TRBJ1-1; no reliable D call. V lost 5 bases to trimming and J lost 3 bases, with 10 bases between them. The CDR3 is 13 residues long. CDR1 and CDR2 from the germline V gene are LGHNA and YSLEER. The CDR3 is CASSSRWDTEAFF. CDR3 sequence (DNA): TGCGCCAGCAGCAGTAGGTGGGACACTGAAGCTTTCTTT.

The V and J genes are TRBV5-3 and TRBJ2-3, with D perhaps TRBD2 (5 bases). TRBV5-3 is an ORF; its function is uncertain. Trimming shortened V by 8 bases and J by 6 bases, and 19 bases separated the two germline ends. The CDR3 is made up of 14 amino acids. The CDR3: CASTSLAKADTQYF. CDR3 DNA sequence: TGTGCCAGCACGTCCTTAGCGAAAGCCGATACGCAGTATTTT.

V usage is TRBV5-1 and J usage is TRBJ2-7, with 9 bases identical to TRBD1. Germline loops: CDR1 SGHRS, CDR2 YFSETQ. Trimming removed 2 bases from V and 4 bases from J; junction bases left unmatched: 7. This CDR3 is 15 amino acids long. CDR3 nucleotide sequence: TGCGCCAGCAGCTTAACAGGGGGCGCTTCGTACGAGCAGTACTTC. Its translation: CASSLTGGASYEQYF.

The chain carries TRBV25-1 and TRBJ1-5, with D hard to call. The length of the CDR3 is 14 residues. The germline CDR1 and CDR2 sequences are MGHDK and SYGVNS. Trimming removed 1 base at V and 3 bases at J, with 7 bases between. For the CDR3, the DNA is TGTGCCAGCAGTGAATCGGGTCCCAATCAGCCCCAGCATTTT. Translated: CASSESGPNQPQHF.

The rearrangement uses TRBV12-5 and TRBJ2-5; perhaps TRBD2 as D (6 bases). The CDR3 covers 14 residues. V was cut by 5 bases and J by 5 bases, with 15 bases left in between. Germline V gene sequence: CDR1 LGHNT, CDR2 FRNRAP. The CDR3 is CASGMGGRTETQYF. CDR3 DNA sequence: TGTGCTAGTGGTATGGGAGGAAGAACGGAGACCCAGTACTTC.

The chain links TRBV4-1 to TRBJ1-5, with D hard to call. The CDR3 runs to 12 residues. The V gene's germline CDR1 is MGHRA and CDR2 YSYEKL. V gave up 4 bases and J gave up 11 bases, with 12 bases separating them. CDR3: CASSPTGGAQHF. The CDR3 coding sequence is TGCGCCAGCAGCCCTACGGGTGGGGCCCAGCATTTT.

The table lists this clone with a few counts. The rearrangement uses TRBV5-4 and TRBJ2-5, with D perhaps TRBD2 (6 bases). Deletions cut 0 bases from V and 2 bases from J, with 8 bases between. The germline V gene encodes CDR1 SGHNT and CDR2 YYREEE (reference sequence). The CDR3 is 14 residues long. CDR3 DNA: TGTGCCAGCAGCTTGGGGAGGGGACAAGAGACCCAGTACTTC. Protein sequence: CASSLGRGQETQYF.

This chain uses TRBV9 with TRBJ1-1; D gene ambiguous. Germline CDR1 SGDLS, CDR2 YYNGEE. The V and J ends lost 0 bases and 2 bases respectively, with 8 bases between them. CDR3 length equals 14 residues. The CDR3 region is CASSVGGFNTEAFF. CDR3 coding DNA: TGTGCCAGCAGCGTAGGAGGTTTTAACACTGAAGCTTTCTTT.

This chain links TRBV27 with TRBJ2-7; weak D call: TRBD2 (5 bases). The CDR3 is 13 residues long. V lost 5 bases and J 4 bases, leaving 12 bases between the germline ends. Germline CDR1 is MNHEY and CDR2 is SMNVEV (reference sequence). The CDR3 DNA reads TGTGCCAGCAGTAGGATCTCGGGGTACGAGCAGTACTTC. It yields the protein CASSRISGYEQYF.

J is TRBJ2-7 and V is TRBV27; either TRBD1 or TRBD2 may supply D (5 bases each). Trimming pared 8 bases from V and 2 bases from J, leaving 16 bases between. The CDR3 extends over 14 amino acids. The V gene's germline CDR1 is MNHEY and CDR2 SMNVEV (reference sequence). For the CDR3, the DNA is TGTGCCAGCGCCAAACACATGGGGGCCTACGAGCAGTACTTC. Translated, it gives CASAKHMGAYEQYF.

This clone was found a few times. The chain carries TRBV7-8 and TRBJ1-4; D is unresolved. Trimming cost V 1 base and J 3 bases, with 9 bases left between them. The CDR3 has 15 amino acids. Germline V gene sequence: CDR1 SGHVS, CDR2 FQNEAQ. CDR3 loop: CASSLGRQPNEKLFF. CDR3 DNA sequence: TGTGCCAGCAGCTTAGGGAGGCAGCCTAATGAAAAACTGTTTTTT.

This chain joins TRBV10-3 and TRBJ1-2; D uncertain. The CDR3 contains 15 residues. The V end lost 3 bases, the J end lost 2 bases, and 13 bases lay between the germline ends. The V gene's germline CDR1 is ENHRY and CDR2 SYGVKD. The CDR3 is CAISENGLSNYGYTF. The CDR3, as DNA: TGTGCCATCAGTGAAAACGGATTAAGCAACTATGGCTACACCTTC.